This TCR beta chain was sequenced during a study of Ad26.COV2.S vaccination and SARS-CoV-2 variants. Study-wide context: Trial arm assignment for the donor was COV1001 Ad26.COV2.S. Study-level findings and limits: Post-vaccination spike-specific CD8+ and CD4+ T cell responses reportedly had substantial breadth.

Concerning this clone: Its antigen is unknown.

Using immunoSEQ multiplex PCR, the repertoire was profiled, and TCRdb retains in-frame clones only, with some absent. Of hundreds of thousands of clones listed, roughly nine tenths are singletons. This CDR3 spans 15 amino acids. Losses at the gene ends were 4 bases for V and 10 bases for J; bases not matched to a gene: 8. Germline V gene data show CDR1 as SGHNT and CDR2 as YYREEE (reference sequence). Treatment defined: roughly 18 received Ad26.COV2.S at low or high dose, single or two shots; roughly five received placebo; per-sample allocation not given. The investigators took samples on day 63 after the first vaccine or placebo injection.

This chain links TRBV5-4 with TRBJ1-6; 10 nucleotides match TRBD1. The TCR originated in a person between 18 and 60 years old who received the Ad26.COV2.S COVID-19 vaccine or a placebo. The material was peripheral blood, obtained in a trial of Ad26.COV2.S vaccine versus placebo. In DNA form, the CDR3 reads TGTGCCAGCAGCCAACAGACAGGGGGCGGATCACCCCTCCACTTT. This encodes CASSQQTGGGSPLHF.